These 9 T cell receptor beta chains were sequenced from one sample in a study of Tregs in tolerant kidney transplant recipients. The method was immunoSEQ multiplex PCR; TCRdb's version includes in-frame clones alone and lacks a portion of them. The table includes more than 70,000 clones, 90% to 95% detected once. Recipients received nonmyeloablative bone marrow transplants from related graft donors, with transient mixed chimerism. Sequencing was performed on CD4+ T cells from blood (PBMCs), taken 24 months after the transplant. The receptors originated from a human patient who received a combined kidney and bone marrow transplant. The graft donor may have contributed some T cells.

The chain joins TRBV6-6 to TRBJ2-7; 7 nucleotides match TRBD1. CDR3 size: 14 residues. Germline lookup yields CDR1 MNHNY and CDR2 SVGAGI (reference sequence). V was clipped by 3 bases and J by 5 bases; unmatched bases: 7. This CDR3 reads CASSYARGLNEQYF. CDR3 coding DNA: TGTGCCAGCAGTTATGCCAGGGGGTTAAACGAGCAGTACTTC.

V and J are TRBV11-3 and TRBJ2-5; 10 positions agree with TRBD1. CDR3 length: 15 residues. J gave up 4 bases and V 4 bases, and 6 bases lay outside the gene matches. The germline CDR1 and CDR2 sequences are SGHNT and YENEEA. The DNA of the CDR3 is TGTGCCAGCAGCTCGTCCCGGGACAGGGGAGAGACCCAGTACTTC. This sequence encodes CASSSSRDRGETQYF.

This sequence joins TRBV7-9 and TRBJ2-3; no reliable D call. The germline gives CDR1 SEHNR, CDR2 FQNEAQ (reference sequence). V gave up 2 bases and J gave up 4 bases, with 7 bases separating them. The CDR3 runs 13 residues. The chain's CDR3 is CASSLPSADTQYF. CDR3 DNA sequence: TGTGCCAGCAGCTTACCCTCTGCAGATACGCAGTATTTT.

The rearrangement joins TRBV2 to TRBJ2-3; 9 bases align to TRBD2. The CDR3 totals 16 residues. The germline CDR1 and CDR2 sequences are SNHLY and FYNNEI. The junction had 14 bases not matched to a gene; V was cut back by 5 bases and J by 8 bases. For the CDR3, the DNA is TGTGCCAGCAGTCAGCGACTAGCGGCCGGACCAACTACGCAGTATTTT. Protein sequence: CASSQRLAAGPTTQYF.

The gene calls are TRBV21-1 and TRBJ2-3; whether TRBD2, the table's D call, matches the DNA was not checked. TRBV21-1 is classified as a pseudogene. The CDR3 spans 15 residues. CDR3 in amino acids: CASSKLAPGTDTQYF. The CDR3 bases are TGTGCCAGCAGCAAACTAGCGCCGGGCACAGATACGCAGTATTTT.

The CDR3 loop reads CAISSYTGGDQPQHF. CDR3 bases: TGTGCCATCAGTAGTTATACAGGGGGCGATCAGCCCCAGCATTTT. This sequence joins TRBV10-3 and TRBJ1-5; 9 bases map to TRBD1. Germline trimming cut 5 bases from V and 5 bases from J; bases unmatched to any gene: 7. CDR1 and CDR2 (germline): ENHRY, SYGVKD. The CDR3 length is 15 residues.

V and J are TRBV18 and TRBJ2-7; 9 nucleotides line up with TRBD2. Germline V lookup: CDR1 KGHSH, CDR2 LQKENI. The V segment lost 1 base and the J segment 4 bases; nucleotides outside the gene matches: 5. There are 15 residues in the CDR3. CDR3 sequence reads: CASSPLAGERYEQYF. CDR3 nucleotides: TGTGCCAGCTCACCACTAGCGGGAGAGCGGTACGAGCAGTACTTC.

The V gene is TRBV7-9, the J gene TRBJ2-7, with 8 bases fitting TRBD1. Germline CDR1 reads SEHNR; CDR2 reads FQNEAQ (reference sequence). The CDR3 consists of 13 residues. The ends lost 5 bases at V and 6 bases at J; junction bases unmatched: 6. The chain's CDR3 is CASSTGQGVEQYF. For the CDR3, the DNA is TGTGCCAGCAGCACCGGACAGGGAGTCGAGCAGTACTTC.

V and J are TRBV7-9 and TRBJ2-5, with a tentative D call TRBD1 (5 bases). CDR3 length: 12 residues. CDR1 and CDR2 (germline): SEHNR, FQNEAQ (reference sequence). V lost 9 bases to trimming and J lost 5 bases, with 13 bases between them. CDR3 loop: CARGPLGETQYF. CDR3 sequence (DNA): TGTGCCAGGGGGCCTTTGGGGGAGACCCAGTACTTC.